This is a list of T cell receptor beta chains from one sample in a study of cytomegalovirus exposure and HLA in healthy donors. The repertoire was sequenced with immunoSEQ multiplex PCR; TCRdb's copy has only in-frame clones and lacks some. The repertoire includes about 130,000 clones, 89% of them detected once, and around 1.2% sits in the top ten. The sample was PBMCs. These receptors originate from a woman aged 18-29 years in good health and CMV-seronegative. Both conserved end residues are part of each CDR3. A D gene is named only where the DNA matches it firmly. Clone size, where shown, is once, few, many, or a class for clones that have expanded.

v_gene: TRBV5-3
abundance: -
d_gene: TRBD1
j_gene: TRBJ1-5
CDR3nt: TGTGCCAGAAGCCGGAGGACAGGGGTGGATCAGCCCCAGCATTTT
CDR3aa: CARSRRTGVDQPQHF

v_gene: TRBV18
abundance: -
d_gene: TRBD1
j_gene: TRBJ2-6
CDR3nt: TGTGCCAGCTCAGACACCGGGACAGGGCTCTCCGGGGCCAACGTCCTGACTTTC
CDR3aa: CASSDTGTGLSGANVLTF

v_gene: TRBV5-1
abundance: -
d_gene: -
j_gene: TRBJ2-3
CDR3nt: TGCGCCAGCAGCTTGGAGAGGTTTCTAGATACGCAGTATTTT
CDR3aa: CASSLERFLDTQYF

v_gene: TRBV28
abundance: -
d_gene: -
j_gene: TRBJ2-1
CDR3nt: TGTGCCAGCAGCCCCGTAGGAGTTTCGAGCTCCTACAATGAGCAGTTCTTC
CDR3aa: CASSPVGVSSSYNEQFF

v_gene: TRBV29-1
abundance: -
d_gene: -
j_gene: TRBJ1-2
CDR3nt: TGCAGCGTCGGAACACGGGAAGATGGCTACACCTTC
CDR3aa: CSVGTREDGYTF

v_gene: TRBV4-2
abundance: -
d_gene: TRBD2
j_gene: TRBJ2-3
CDR3nt: TGTGCCAGCGGTAGCGGGGGGGCCACAGATACGCAGTATTTT
CDR3aa: CASGSGGATDTQYF

v_gene: TRBV18
abundance: -
d_gene: TRBD1
j_gene: TRBJ1-1
CDR3nt: TGTGCCAGCTCACCCGCGGACAGGGCCCTAGCTGAAGCTTTCTTT
CDR3aa: CASSPADRALAEAFF

v_gene: TRBV10-1
abundance: -
d_gene: TRBD1
j_gene: TRBJ2-5
CDR3nt: TGCGCCAGCAGTGACCCAGGGACAGGGGGCGTGGAGACCCAGTACTTC
CDR3aa: CASSDPGTGGVETQYF

v_gene: TRBV5-1
abundance: -
d_gene: -
j_gene: TRBJ2-5
CDR3nt: TGCGCCAGCAGCCCGAGGGGGGAGACCCAGTACTTC
CDR3aa: CASSPRGETQYF

v_gene: TRBV4-2
abundance: -
d_gene: -
j_gene: TRBJ1-5
CDR3nt: TGTGCCAGCAGCCCAGTGGGGGGGGTTCAGCCCCAGCATTTT
CDR3aa: CASSPVGGVQPQHF

v_gene: TRBV6-1
abundance: -
d_gene: -
j_gene: TRBJ1-2
CDR3nt: TGTGAACATCCTCAGGAACTCTATGGCTACACCTTC
CDR3aa: CEHPQELYGYTF

v_gene: TRBV5-8
abundance: -
d_gene: -
j_gene: TRBJ1-5
CDR3nt: TGTGCCAGCAGCTCCGGAGAGCACAATCAGCCCCAGCATTTT
CDR3aa: CASSSGEHNQPQHF

v_gene: TRBV10-3
abundance: -
d_gene: -
j_gene: TRBJ2-6
CDR3nt: TGTGCCCACCGGCCACAGGTCCTCTCTGGGGCCAACGTCCTGACTTTC
CDR3aa: CAHRPQVLSGANVLTF

v_gene: TRBV6-4
abundance: -
d_gene: -
j_gene: TRBJ2-1
CDR3nt: TGTGCCAGCAGTGACGCGGGAATCAATGAGCAGTTCTTC
CDR3aa: CASSDAGINEQFF

v_gene: TRBV30
abundance: -
d_gene: -
j_gene: TRBJ2-7
CDR3nt: TGTGCCTGGTCCTACTCCTACGAGCAGTACTTC
CDR3aa: CAWSYSYEQYF

v_gene: TRBV2
abundance: -
d_gene: TRBD2
j_gene: TRBJ2-3
CDR3nt: TGTGCCAGCAGTGAGGGGGGGGGTGGCACAGATACGCAGTATTTT
CDR3aa: CASSEGGGGTDTQYF

v_gene: TRBV21-1
abundance: -
d_gene: -
j_gene: TRBJ1-1
CDR3nt: TGTGCCAGCAGCAAATCACGCAAGTCAGGGGGAGCTTTCTTT
CDR3aa: CASSKSRKSGGAFF

v_gene: TRBV7-9
abundance: -
d_gene: TRBD1
j_gene: TRBJ1-1
CDR3nt: TGTGCCAGCAGCGTACAGGGGGCTAGGGACACTGAAGCTTTCTTT
CDR3aa: CASSVQGARDTEAFF

v_gene: TRBV2
abundance: -
d_gene: -
j_gene: TRBJ2-1
CDR3nt: TGTGCCAGCAGTGATAGGGAGACCTACAATGAGCAGTTCTTC
CDR3aa: CASSDRETYNEQFF

v_gene: TRBV5-1
abundance: -
d_gene: TRBD2
j_gene: TRBJ2-2
CDR3nt: TGCGCCAGCAGCTTGGGTCTAGCGGGACCCTTAGGGAACACCGGGGAGCTGTTTTTT
CDR3aa: CASSLGLAGPLGNTGELFF

v_gene: TRBV19
abundance: -
d_gene: -
j_gene: TRBJ1-2
CDR3nt: TGTGCCAGTACCCCAACTGGGGCCTATGGCTACACCTTC
CDR3aa: CASTPTGAYGYTF

v_gene: TRBV28
abundance: once
d_gene: -
j_gene: TRBJ2-5
CDR3nt: TGTGCCAGCAGTTTATTCAGGGCGACCCGGTTGGAGACCCAGTACTTC
CDR3aa: CASSLFRATRLETQYF

v_gene: TRBV5-6
abundance: -
d_gene: -
j_gene: TRBJ2-1
CDR3nt: TGTGCCAGCAGCTCCACCCGCGGGAATGAGCAGTTCTTC
CDR3aa: CASSSTRGNEQFF

v_gene: TRBV6-5
abundance: -
d_gene: TRBD2
j_gene: TRBJ2-7
CDR3nt: TGTGCCAGCAGTTACCGGACTAGCGGATTTTACGAGCAGTACTTC
CDR3aa: CASSYRTSGFYEQYF

v_gene: TRBV4-1
abundance: -
d_gene: -
j_gene: TRBJ2-3
CDR3nt: TGCGCCAGCAGCCAAGATTCCAGTTTCACAGATACGCAGTATTTT
CDR3aa: CASSQDSSFTDTQYF

v_gene: TRBV5-1
abundance: -
d_gene: TRBD1
j_gene: TRBJ2-2
CDR3nt: TGCGCCAGCAGCTTGCGGACAGGGGATCTCACCGGGGAGCTGTTTTTT
CDR3aa: CASSLRTGDLTGELFF

v_gene: TRBV10-3
abundance: -
d_gene: TRBD2
j_gene: TRBJ2-7
CDR3nt: TGTGCCATCAGTGAATTTCTAGCGGGAAACTACGAGCAGTACTTC
CDR3aa: CAISEFLAGNYEQYF

v_gene: TRBV7-9
abundance: -
d_gene: -
j_gene: TRBJ1-4
CDR3nt: TGTGCCAGCAGCCCGGGTCGGGGGATTGCAACTAATGAAAAACTGTTTTTT
CDR3aa: CASSPGRGIATNEKLFF

v_gene: TRBV6-5
abundance: -
d_gene: TRBD1
j_gene: TRBJ1-1
CDR3nt: TGTGCCAGCAGTGAGGGGGCCACTGAAGCTTTCTTT
CDR3aa: CASSEGATEAFF

v_gene: TRBV6-5
abundance: -
d_gene: -
j_gene: TRBJ2-2
CDR3nt: TGTGCCAGCAGTTACTATCGGGACACCGGGGAGCTGTTTTTT
CDR3aa: CASSYYRDTGELFF

v_gene: TRBV25-1
abundance: -
d_gene: -
j_gene: TRBJ1-1
CDR3nt: TGTGCCAGCAGTGAATCCCCTCCCTTCCCTGAAGCTTTCTTT
CDR3aa: CASSESPPFPEAFF

v_gene: TRBV27
abundance: -
d_gene: -
j_gene: TRBJ2-1
CDR3nt: TGTGCCAGCAGTGAGGATTACAATGAGCAGTTCTTC
CDR3aa: CASSEDYNEQFF

v_gene: TRBV5-4
abundance: -
d_gene: TRBD1
j_gene: TRBJ1-4
CDR3nt: TGTGCCAGCAGCTTGGGGAGTCTTGCAGGGGGCGCCGAAAAACTGTTTTTT
CDR3aa: CASSLGSLAGGAEKLFF

v_gene: TRBV19
abundance: -
d_gene: TRBD1
j_gene: TRBJ2-6
CDR3nt: TGTGCCAGTAGTATGGTGGGACAGGGCTCTGGGGCCAACGTCCTGACTTTC
CDR3aa: CASSMVGQGSGANVLTF

v_gene: TRBV4-1
abundance: -
d_gene: -
j_gene: TRBJ1-4
CDR3nt: TGCGCCAGCATCTCCTACCACCCTGGGCAGGGTGCAACTAATGAAAAACTGTTTTTT
CDR3aa: CASISYHPGQGATNEKLFF

v_gene: TRBV19
abundance: -
d_gene: -
j_gene: TRBJ2-1
CDR3nt: TGTGCCAGTAGTTCCCGGGACTTTGCCAATGAGCAGTTCTTC
CDR3aa: CASSSRDFANEQFF

v_gene: TRBV6-4
abundance: -
d_gene: -
j_gene: TRBJ1-1
CDR3nt: TGTGCCAGCAGTGACGGGTACAGCCTCACTGAAGCTTTCTTT
CDR3aa: CASSDGYSLTEAFF

v_gene: TRBV5-4
abundance: -
d_gene: -
j_gene: TRBJ2-1
CDR3nt: TGTGCCAGCAGCCGTTCCGGGACTCCCTCCTACAATGAGCAGTTCTTC
CDR3aa: CASSRSGTPSYNEQFF

v_gene: TRBV5-6
abundance: once
d_gene: -
j_gene: TRBJ2-2
CDR3nt: TGTGCCAGCAGCTTGGGGGCCAGGGAGAACACCGGGGAGCTGTTTTTT
CDR3aa: CASSLGARENTGELFF

v_gene: TRBV2
abundance: -
d_gene: TRBD2
j_gene: TRBJ2-3
CDR3nt: TGTGCCAGCAGTGACCGCTTCGGGGGGGCCACAGATACGCAGTATTTT
CDR3aa: CASSDRFGGATDTQYF

v_gene: TRBV18
abundance: -
d_gene: TRBD1
j_gene: TRBJ1-5
CDR3nt: TGTGCCAGCTCACCATCCAGGGGGAATCAGCCCCAGCATTTT
CDR3aa: CASSPSRGNQPQHF

v_gene: TRBV29-1
abundance: many
d_gene: TRBD1
j_gene: TRBJ2-2
CDR3nt: TGCAGCGGGGACAGGGACACCGGGGAGCTGTTTTTT
CDR3aa: CSGDRDTGELFF

v_gene: TRBV6-5
abundance: -
d_gene: -
j_gene: TRBJ1-5
CDR3nt: TGTGCCAGCAGTTACTCGGGGCAAGATCAGCCCCAGCATTTT
CDR3aa: CASSYSGQDQPQHF

v_gene: TRBV7-7
abundance: -
d_gene: TRBD2
j_gene: TRBJ2-5
CDR3nt: TGTGCCAGCAGCCCGACTAGCGGAACCCTCACAGAGACCCAGTACTTC
CDR3aa: CASSPTSGTLTETQYF

v_gene: TRBV4-2
abundance: -
d_gene: -
j_gene: TRBJ2-1
CDR3nt: TGTGCCAGCGCCAACTCGGAGGGGGGGCATGAGCAGTTCTTC
CDR3aa: CASANSEGGHEQFF

v_gene: TRBV28
abundance: -
d_gene: TRBD2
j_gene: TRBJ2-1
CDR3nt: TGTGCCAGCAGTCGGATAGCGGGAGAGCGGTACAATGAGCAGTTCTTC
CDR3aa: CASSRIAGERYNEQFF

v_gene: TRBV7-2
abundance: once
d_gene: -
j_gene: TRBJ2-5
CDR3nt: TGTGCCAGCAGACAGGCCGGGACAAAACAAGAGACCCAGTACTTC
CDR3aa: CASRQAGTKQETQYF

v_gene: TRBV18
abundance: -
d_gene: TRBD1
j_gene: TRBJ1-1
CDR3nt: TGTGCCAGCTCACCCTGGACAGGGGGCGAGTCGGAAGCTTTCTTT
CDR3aa: CASSPWTGGESEAFF